The 22 T cell receptor beta chains below come from one sample, sequenced in a study of blood T cells in healthy people across ages. Then a second PCR, running roughly 7 to 11 cycles, was carried out with a sample-barcoded 5' primer and a J-beta primer mix. In TCRdb, the 5' RACE reads were re-called with MiXCR into one record per CDR3 protein. The sample has roughly 730,000 distinct CDR3 sequences, around 50% seen once. The material sequenced was blood. The receptors were sampled from a man aged 35 to 55 in good health.

This clonotype has more than one count but fewer than ten. The V gene is TRBV28, the J gene TRBJ2-5; TRBD1 aligns across 9 bases. With V trimmed by 4 bases and J by 6 bases, 9 bases remained unmatched. This CDR3 has 15 amino acids. Germline assignment: CDR1 MDHEN and CDR2 SYDVKM. CDR3 sequence: CASSSAGQGEKTQYF. The CDR3 DNA reads as TGTGCCAGCAGTTCAGCGGGACAGGGTGAAAAGACCCAGTACTTC.

The chain is built from TRBV7-3 and TRBJ2-1; 10 nucleotides line up with TRBD2. In germline, CDR1 is SGHTA, CDR2 FQGTGA. The CDR3 loop spans 16 amino acids. Trimming removed 1 base from V and 8 bases from J; junction bases left unmatched: 8. DNA of the CDR3: TGTGCCAGCAGCTTAAGGCCCACTAGCGGGACGGATGAGCAGTTCTTC. Translating gives CASSLRPTSGTDEQFF.

This rearrangement joins TRBV2 to TRBJ2-5; TRBD2 agrees at 7 bases. Trimming removed 1 base from V and 2 bases from J; junction bases left unmatched: 4. The CDR3 is 15 residues long. Germline V lookup: CDR1 SNHLY, CDR2 FYNNEI. CDR3 loop: CASSEEGTKQETQYF. CDR3 coding DNA: TGTGCCAGCAGTGAAGAAGGGACTAAACAAGAGACCCAGTACTTC.

The V call is TRBV7-2, the J call TRBJ2-1; TRBD2 matches at 11 bases. Trimming removed 3 bases from V and 4 bases from J; junction bases left unmatched: 8. The germline CDR1 and CDR2 sequences are SGHTA and FQGNSA. This CDR3 region has 17 residues. This chain's CDR3 is CASSLGRASGRYNEQFF. CDR3 sequence (DNA): TGTGCCAGCAGCTTGGGGAGGGCTAGCGGGAGGTACAATGAGCAGTTCTTC.

The chain combines TRBV7-2 with TRBJ2-5, with 7 bases that match TRBD2. The CDR3 has 13 residues. With 6 bases clipped from V and 4 bases from J, the junction kept 5 bases outside the gene matches. Germline-derived CDR1 and CDR2 are SGHTA and FQGNSA. In DNA form, the CDR3 reads TGTGCCAGCAGACAGACGGGGGGAGAGACCCAGTACTTC. Amino acid sequence: CASRQTGGETQYF.

This sequence joins TRBV4-1 and TRBJ2-3; 11 nucleotides match TRBD1. CDR1 MGHRA and CDR2 YSYEKL come from the germline V gene. J lost 2 bases, V lost 8 bases, and 3 bases had no gene match. CDR3 length: 14 residues. The CDR3 DNA sequence: TGCGCCAGCCGGGACAGGGGGAACACAGATACGCAGTATTTT. This gives the protein CASRDRGNTDTQYF.

This chain joins TRBV20-1 and TRBJ2-6, with D perhaps matching TRBD2 (5 bases). Trimming left V 4 bases short and J 0 bases short, with 13 bases between. Germline-derived CDR1 and CDR2 are DFQATT and SNEGSKA (reference sequence). This CDR3 comprises 16 residues. The CDR3 here is CSANPDYASGANVLTF. In DNA form, the CDR3 reads TGCAGTGCTAACCCAGACTATGCCTCTGGGGCCAACGTCCTGACTTTC.

This clonotype was found a few times. The chain recombines TRBV4-1 with TRBJ2-1, with D perhaps assigned TRBD1 or TRBD2 (5 bases each). V lost 1 base and J 9 bases, leaving 25 bases between the germline ends. Germline CDR1 and CDR2: MGHRA and YSYEKL. The CDR3 runs 18 residues. CDR3 sequence (DNA): TGCGCCAGCAGCCAAGCTAACCTACCTCAACGGGGCAACCCTGAGCAGTTCTTC. Residues: CASSQANLPQRGNPEQFF.

In nucleotides, the CDR3 is TGTGCCAGCAGCCAAGTAGGCGGGCTGCTGAGCGGGGGTCAGTACTTC. This gives the protein CASSQVGGLLSGGQYF. The gene calls are TRBV3-1 and TRBJ2-4, with 8 bases fitting TRBD2. This CDR3 is 16 amino acids long. Germline lookup yields CDR1 LGHDT and CDR2 YNNKEL (reference sequence). The ends lost 1 base at V and 12 bases at J; junction bases unmatched: 14.

The chain couples TRBV20-1 to TRBJ2-1; 13 bases match TRBD2. After removal of 7 bases from V and 6 bases from J, the junction contained 12 bases not matched to a gene. This CDR3 has 16 amino acids. CDR1 is DFQATT, CDR2 SNEGSKA, per germline (reference sequence). The CDR3 DNA sequence: TGCAGTGTTAGGACTAGCGGGAGTAGATGGTTCAATGAGCAGTTCTTC. Protein: CSVRTSGSRWFNEQFF.

This clonotype was observed a handful of times. The V gene is TRBV20-1, the J gene TRBJ2-1; D not certain. The V and J ends lost 6 bases and 13 bases respectively, with 13 bases between them. This CDR3 is 10 amino acids long. The germline gives CDR1 DFQATT, CDR2 SNEGSKA (reference sequence). The CDR3, as DNA: TGCAGTGCAAACCTCAGAGTACAGTTCTTC. Amino acids: CSANLRVQFF.

The chain recombines TRBV7-6 with TRBJ2-5; TRBD1 matches at 8 bases. With V trimmed by 2 bases and J by 11 bases, 22 bases remained unmatched. The CDR3 is 18 residues long. CDR1 and CDR2 (germline): SGHVS, FNYEAQ. The CDR3 nucleotides read TGTGCCAGCAGCTTACAAACAGGGGGACAGATCTCCTACAATGAGCAGTACTTC. Protein: CASSLQTGGQISYNEQYF.

V and J are TRBV20-1 and TRBJ2-7; D may match TRBD1 or TRBD2 (5 bases each). Trimming left V 5 bases short and J 2 bases short, with 13 bases between. The CDR3 is made up of 13 amino acids. Germline assignment: CDR1 DFQATT and CDR2 SNEGSKA (reference sequence). The CDR3 nucleotides read TGCAGTGCTTACCGGGACCTAGCCTACGAGCAGTACTTC. It specifies CSAYRDLAYEQYF.

The chain combines TRBV14 with TRBJ2-7; 7 bases fit TRBD1. Germline V CDR1 and CDR2: SGHDN, FVKESK. This CDR3 region has 18 residues. The J segment lost 0 bases and the V segment lost 4 bases, leaving 15 bases of the junction unmatched. The CDR3 is CASSPMPLNRGSSYEQYF. The CDR3, as DNA: TGTGCCAGCAGCCCGATGCCGCTTAACAGGGGATCCTCCTACGAGCAGTACTTC. The entire variable domain, with the rest obtained from reference TRBV14 and TRBJ2-7, is as follows: EAGVTQFPSHSVIEKGQTVTLRCDPISGHDNLYWYRRVMGKEIKFLLHFVKESKQDESGMPNNRFLAERTGGTYSTLKVQPAELEDSGVYFCASSPMPLNRGSSYEQYFGPGTRLTVT.

The chain links TRBV28 to TRBJ2-5, with TRBD2 matching over 10 bases. The tail of the sequence fits TRBJ2-7 better, so the J call may be wrong. CDR1 and CDR2 (germline): MDHEN, SYDVKM. The CDR3 is made up of 15 amino acids. In DNA form, the CDR3 reads TGTGCCAGCAGTGATCTAGCGGGAGTAATGGGCGAGCAGTACTTC. This sequence encodes CASSDLAGVMGEQYF.

This chain uses TRBV30 with TRBJ1-2; D may be TRBD1 (5 bases). Deletions cut 1 base from V and 8 bases from J, with 17 bases between. The CDR3 consists of 14 residues. Germline V lookup: CDR1 GTSNPN, CDR2 SVGIG (reference sequence). The CDR3 sequence is CAWSAGRDRGGYTF. CDR3 sequence (DNA): TGTGCCTGGAGTGCTGGCAGGGACCGGGGCGGCTACACCTTC. Drawing the rest from reference TRBV30 and TRBJ1-2, the complete variable domain is SQTIHQWPATLVQPVGSPLSLECTVEGTSNPNLYWYRQAAGRGLQLLFYSVGIGQISSEVPQNLSASRPQDRQFILSSKKLLLSDSGFYLCAWSAGRDRGGYTFGSGTRLTVV.

The chain links TRBV27 to TRBJ2-7, with a weak D call TRBD1 (5 bases). This CDR3 is 14 amino acids long. Deletions cut 5 bases from V and 0 bases from J, with 11 bases between. The germline V gene has CDR1 MNHEY and CDR2 SMNVEV (reference sequence). CDR3 amino acids: CASSPKTASYEQYF. As DNA, the CDR3 is TGTGCCAGCAGTCCAAAGACAGCCTCCTACGAGCAGTACTTC.

The chain links TRBV20-1 to TRBJ1-5; 9 nucleotides agree with TRBD1. In germline, CDR1 is DFQATT, CDR2 SNEGSKA (reference sequence). Trimming removed 3 bases from V and 4 bases from J; junction bases left unmatched: 10. CDR3 length equals 16 residues. CDR3 protein: CSARVPGQGGNQPQHF. The CDR3 nucleotides are TGCAGTGCTAGGGTCCCGGGACAGGGAGGTAATCAGCCCCAGCATTTT.

V gene TRBV11-2 combines with J gene TRBJ2-1; D not certain. The V and J ends lost 5 bases and 10 bases respectively, with 12 bases between them. This CDR3 is built from 12 residues. The germline gives CDR1 SGHAT, CDR2 FQNNGV. The CDR3 sequence: CASSLVKGEQFF. The CDR3 bases are TGTGCCAGCAGCCTTGTTAAGGGCGAGCAGTTCTTC.

This clonotype showed up just once. This rearrangement joins TRBV12-3 or TRBV12-4 to TRBJ2-5; D is possibly TRBD2 (6 bases). The J call may be wrong; the DNA end is better matched by TRBJ2-7. The length of the CDR3 is 13 residues. CDR3 DNA: TGTGCCAGCAGTTTTGCGGGGACCGACGAGCAGTACTTC. Translating gives CASSFAGTDEQYF.

This clonotype was detected ten times or more. The gene calls are TRBV6-6 and TRBJ2-1; D possibly corresponds to TRBD2 (7 bases). V lost 2 bases and J lost 2, with 13 bases in between. CDR1 and CDR2 from the germline V gene are MNHNY and SVGAGI (reference sequence). The length of the CDR3 is 16 residues. As DNA, the CDR3 is TGTGCCAGCAGTTACGGGGGGGCTGGCACCTACAATGAGCAGTTCTTC. Amino acids: CASSYGGAGTYNEQFF.

This clonotype was seen a handful of times. This sequence joins TRBV14 and TRBJ1-2; D call uncertain. With 5 bases removed from V and 1 base from J, the gap between germline ends came to 8 bases. This CDR3 contains 13 residues. Per the germline V gene, CDR1 is SGHDN and CDR2 is FVKESK. The CDR3 sequence: CASSWTDNYGYTF. The CDR3 region has the DNA TGTGCCAGCAGCTGGACGGATAACTATGGCTACACCTTC.